The clone carrying this T cell receptor beta chain was seen at least ten times. Deletions cut 7 bases from V and 4 bases from J, with 10 bases between. This CDR3 is 12 amino acids long. CDR1 and CDR2 from the germline V gene are LGHNT and FRNRAP. The data were taken from a study of T cells in Graves' hyperthyroidism and ophthalmopathy. RNA transcripts gave rise to amplified TCR beta CDR3 regions. The TCR CDR3 was amplified in a first-round RT-PCR using the HTBI primer set. MiXCR, run by TCRdb on the multiplex PCR reads, gives a single entry per CDR3 protein. Of more than 650,000 distinct CDR3 sequences listed, 12% to 15% were seen once; the top ten hold roughly 10%.

The sequenced material came from blood. The V and J genes are TRBV12-5 and TRBJ1-1, with D hard to call. The receptor comes from a woman under 30 with Graves' hyperthyroidism. CDR3 DNA sequence: TGTGCTAGTGCCGATGGAGCCACTGAAGCTTTCTTT. Its translation is CASADGATEAFF.